Below are 11 T cell receptor beta chains sequenced from a single sample in a study of cytomegalovirus exposure and HLA in healthy donors. Profiling relied on immunoSEQ multiplex PCR, and the TCRdb table lists in-frame clones only, not all of them. This sample yields some 250,000 clones, of which 70% to 90% are seen a single time; around 1.2% belongs to the top ten. What was sequenced was PBMCs. All receptors come from a woman aged 25 to 39 in good health and CMV-seropositive.

CDR3 sequence reads: CASRYTLASSQETQYF. The CDR3 DNA sequence: TGTGCCAGCAGATACACGCTAGCGAGCAGCCAAGAGACCCAGTACTTC. The V call is TRBV27, the J call TRBJ2-5; tentatively, D is TRBD2 (6 bases). The CDR3 sequence is 16 residues long. The germline V gene encodes CDR1 MNHEY and CDR2 SMNVEV (reference sequence). Trimming took 6 bases from V and 1 from J, leaving 18 bases between them.

The genes are TRBV7-9 and TRBJ1-2; D is unclear. V was clipped by 1 base and J by 0 bases, with 9 bases between them. CDR1 SEHNR and CDR2 FQNEAQ come from the germline V gene (reference sequence). The length of the CDR3 is 15 residues. CDR3: CASSLEAGANYGYTF. CDR3 in DNA: TGTGCCAGCAGCTTAGAAGCGGGAGCTAACTATGGCTACACCTTC.

The chain carries TRBV5-1 and TRBJ1-2, with TRBD1 matching 7 bases. Per the germline V gene, CDR1 is SGHRS and CDR2 is YFSETQ. With 2 bases clipped from V and 6 bases from J, the junction kept 4 bases outside the gene matches. This CDR3 is built from 13 residues. CDR3 sequence: CASSFRDSDGYTF. The CDR3, as DNA: TGCGCCAGCAGCTTCCGGGACAGCGATGGCTACACCTTC.

The sample holds a few counts of this clone. The chain combines TRBV30 with TRBJ1-5; TRBD1 matches 12 bases. Germline values: CDR1 GTSNPN, CDR2 SVGIG (reference sequence). V was clipped by 4 bases and J by 7 bases; unmatched bases: 5. The CDR3 covers 14 residues. CDR3 sequence reads: CAWKGQGASQPQHF. CDR3 DNA sequence: TGTGCCTGGAAGGGACAGGGGGCGAGCCAGCCCCAGCATTTT.

This rearrangement joins TRBV4-1 to TRBJ2-1, with TRBD2 identical over 16 bases. This CDR3 region has 15 residues. V dropped 5 bases and J dropped 9; count of bases not matched to a gene: 4. Germline V lookup: CDR1 MGHRA, CDR2 YSYEKL. The DNA for the CDR3 is TGCGCCAGCAGCGGGACTAGCGGGAGGGAAGGTGAGCAGTTCTTC. It codes for CASSGTSGREGEQFF.

This clone has only one observation. The chain carries TRBV28 and TRBJ2-3, with 13 bases matching TRBD2. The CDR3 contains 17 residues. Germline CDR1 MDHEN, CDR2 SYDVKM. J lost 4 bases, V lost 5 bases, and 9 bases had no gene match. CDR3 in DNA: TGTGCCAGCAGTCGCGATACTAGCGGGAGGGCCCCAGATACGCAGTATTTT. Protein: CASSRDTSGRAPDTQYF.

The chain employs TRBV9 and TRBJ1-3; no definite D call. V was trimmed by 3 bases and J by 4 bases, leaving 17 bases between them. Germline V CDR1 and CDR2: SGDLS, YYNGEE. The CDR3 covers 16 residues. CDR3 loop: CASSDKVDKPGNTIYF. As DNA, the CDR3 is TGTGCCAGCAGCGACAAGGTTGACAAGCCCGGAAACACCATATATTTT.

This sequence joins TRBV4-2 and TRBJ1-3, with 7 nucleotides matching TRBD1. CDR1 and CDR2 from the germline V gene are LGHNA and YNFKEQ. V lost 1 base and J lost 2; bases outside the gene matches: 5. The CDR3 contains 16 residues. Here the CDR3 DNA reads TGTGCCAGCAGCCAAGCCGGGACAGTCACTGGAAACACCATATATTTT. It codes for CASSQAGTVTGNTIYF.

This clone was seen a few times. CDR3 bases: TGTGCCAGCAGGACAGGGGGAACTGAAGCTTTCTTT. It codes for CASRTGGTEAFF. The chain carries TRBV28 and TRBJ1-1; 9 bases fit TRBD1. Germline V gives CDR1 MDHEN, CDR2 SYDVKM. After removal of 6 bases from V and 5 bases from J, the junction contained 1 base not matched to a gene. The CDR3 loop spans 12 amino acids.

This sequence joins TRBV28 and TRBJ2-3; no clear D gene. Trimming shortened V by 2 bases and J by 7 bases, and 13 bases separated the two germline ends. CDR3 length: 14 residues. From germline, CDR1 is MDHEN and CDR2 SYDVKM. CDR3 sequence: CASSLIGDHHTQYF. The DNA for the CDR3 is TGTGCCAGCAGTTTAATAGGAGACCACCATACGCAGTATTTT.

The gene calls are TRBV11-3 and TRBJ2-1; 8 positions match TRBD2. Unmatched junction bases numbered 3, after V lost 1 base and J lost 4 bases. Germline values: CDR1 SGHNT, CDR2 YENEEA. This CDR3 is built from 15 residues. CDR3 sequence: CASSLVSSGYNEQFF. CDR3 nucleotide sequence: TGTGCCAGCAGCTTAGTTTCTAGCGGGTACAATGAGCAGTTCTTC.